This passage covers 17 T cell receptor beta chains from one sample sequenced in a study of blood T cell repertoires in COVID-19. Some clones are missing from TCRdb's copy, which holds only in-frame ones; the method was immunoSEQ multiplex PCR. Of roughly 160,000 clones listed, roughly 70% are singletons. The sample taken for sequencing was peripheral blood. The receptor source for this set is a woman aged 80 or over with acute or convalescent COVID-19.

The rearrangement joins TRBV7-9 to TRBJ2-1; maybe TRBD2 (5 bases). The germline V gene has CDR1 SEHNR and CDR2 FQNEAQ (reference sequence). This CDR3 has 17 residues. The V gene lost 7 bases and the J gene lost 4 bases, with 23 bases spanning the gap. DNA for the CDR3: TGTGCCAGCACCCTACGCCCCCTCGCGGGCGCTTACAATGAGCAGTTCTTC. It yields the protein CASTLRPLAGAYNEQFF.

The chain carries TRBV5-4 and TRBJ2-1, with a possible D match to TRBD2 (5 bases). The CDR3 sequence is 14 residues long. Germline assignment: CDR1 SGHNT and CDR2 YYREEE (reference sequence). Trimming pared 1 base from V and 7 bases from J, leaving 12 bases between. The CDR3 loop reads CASSLYEGRNEQFF. CDR3 in DNA: TGTGCCAGCAGCTTGTATGAGGGAAGGAATGAGCAGTTCTTC. The full variable domain, its missing parts supplied by reference TRBV5-4 and TRBJ2-1, is ETGVTQSPTHLIKTRGQQVTLRCSSQSGHNTVSWYQQALGQGPQFIFQYYREEENGRGNFPPRFSGLQFPNYSSELNVNALELDDSALYLCASSLYEGRNEQFFGPGTRLTVL.

This sequence joins TRBV7-3 and TRBJ1-1; D might be TRBD1 (5 bases). Trimming stripped 5 bases from V and 6 bases from J, with 13 bases between. Germline V CDR1 and CDR2: SGHTA, FQGTGA. The CDR3 contains 13 residues. Here the CDR3 reads CASSEGAGAEAFF. In DNA, the CDR3 is TGTGCCAGCAGCGAAGGGGCGGGAGCTGAAGCTTTCTTT.

V usage is TRBV7-9 and J usage is TRBJ1-1; possibly TRBD1 for D (6 bases). Trimming took 5 bases from V and 7 from J, leaving 17 bases between them. Germline V gene sequence: CDR1 SEHNR, CDR2 FQNEAQ (reference sequence). CDR3 length equals 14 residues. This CDR3 is CASSLGPGGFEAFF. CDR3 sequence (DNA): TGTGCCAGCAGCCTGGGACCGGGGGGCTTTGAAGCTTTCTTT.

J is TRBJ1-1 and V is TRBV7-9, with unresolved D. Germline V lookup: CDR1 SEHNR, CDR2 FQNEAQ (reference sequence). The V end was cut by 2 bases, the J end by 2 bases, with 12 bases between. CDR3 length: 15 amino acids. The CDR3 sequence is CASSLNIRLNTEAFF. The CDR3 nucleotides read TGTGCCAGCAGCTTAAACATTCGTTTAAACACTGAAGCTTTCTTT.

This clone appeared a few times. The chain has TRBV5-4 and TRBJ2-1; perhaps TRBD2 as D (5 bases). Per germline, CDR1 SGHNT and CDR2 YYREEE (reference sequence). The V end was cut by 0 bases, the J end by 4 bases, with 17 bases between. CDR3 length: 17 residues. The DNA of the CDR3 is TGTGCCAGCAGCTTGGGAAGAGGACTCGCATCGTACAATGAGCAGTTCTTC. This sequence encodes CASSLGRGLASYNEQFF.

V is TRBV23-1 and J is TRBJ2-3; TRBD2 is a possible D gene (6 bases). TRBV23-1 is designated an ORF whose function remains uncertain. The V and J ends lost 6 bases and 8 bases respectively, with 21 bases between them. This CDR3 is 15 amino acids long. As DNA, the CDR3 is TGCGCCAGCAGCCCCACCCCGAAGACCGGGGGTACGCAGTATTTT. It yields the protein CASSPTPKTGGTQYF.

This clone was seen a handful of times. The genes are TRBV7-9 and TRBJ2-2, with D tentatively TRBD1 (5 bases). From germline, CDR1 is SEHNR and CDR2 FQNEAQ (reference sequence). The CDR3 contains 13 residues. V was pared by 5 bases and J by 6 bases, with 10 bases between. The CDR3 spells CASSGSGPGELFF. For the CDR3, the DNA is TGTGCCAGCAGCGGATCAGGGCCCGGGGAGCTGTTTTTT. The whole variable domain, filled in from reference TRBV7-9 and TRBJ2-2, reads DTGVSQNPRHKITKRGQNVTFRCDPISEHNRLYWYRQTLGQGPEFLTYFQNEAQLEKSRLLSDRFSAERPKGSFSTLEIQRTEQGDSAMYLCASSGSGPGELFFGEGSRLTVL.

The chain recombines TRBV10-1 with TRBJ2-5, with 7 bases identical to TRBD2. The trim removed 8 bases at V and 3 bases at J, leaving 9 bases unmatched. There are 14 residues in the CDR3. The V gene's germline CDR1 is WNHNN and CDR2 SYGVQD (reference sequence). The CDR3: CASSPGGDEETQYF. The CDR3 coding sequence is TGCGCCAGCTCCCCGGGGGGAGACGAAGAGACCCAGTACTTC.

V and J are TRBV10-3 and TRBJ2-7, with 7 positions matching TRBD1. CDR1 ENHRY and CDR2 SYGVKD come from the germline V gene. The junction had 10 bases not matched to a gene; V was cut back by 8 bases and J by 3 bases. The CDR3 spans 14 residues. The CDR3 region is CAIRRGTGDYEQYF. The CDR3 DNA reads as TGTGCCATCCGCCGGGGCACAGGGGACTACGAGCAGTACTTC.

This sequence joins TRBV6-6 and TRBJ2-2; 7 bases align to TRBD1. Germline CDR1 MNHNY, CDR2 SVGAGI (reference sequence). CDR3 length equals 15 residues. V dropped 5 bases and J dropped 7; count of bases not matched to a gene: 10. CDR3 protein: CASSIRQGTGGELFF. The CDR3 DNA is TGTGCCAGCAGTATACGACAGGGAACGGGCGGGGAGCTGTTTTTT.

This clone was picked up one time. The rearrangement links TRBV19 to TRBJ1-5; unclear D gene. V shed 5 bases and J shed 3 bases, with 5 bases lying between them. This CDR3 has 12 residues. The germline V gene encodes CDR1 LNHDA and CDR2 SQIVND (reference sequence). CDR3 residues: CASSLYNQPQHF. The CDR3 bases are TGTGCCAGTAGTCTTTACAATCAGCCCCAGCATTTT.

J is TRBJ1-4 and V is TRBV9; no clear D. V lost 6 bases and J 7 bases, leaving 16 bases between the germline ends. This CDR3 spans 14 amino acids. CDR1 and CDR2 (germline): SGDLS, YYNGEE. CDR3 in amino acids: CASTSGIWGEKLFF. In DNA, the CDR3 is TGTGCCAGCACCTCCGGGATATGGGGTGAAAAACTGTTTTTT.

V usage is TRBV6-2 or TRBV6-3 and J usage is TRBJ1-3, with D maybe TRBD1 (5 bases). Trimming stripped 0 bases from V and 3 bases from J, with 6 bases between. This CDR3 is 14 amino acids long. CDR1 is MNHEY and CDR2 is SVGEGT in the germline V gene. The CDR3 sequence: CASSYSGLGNTIYF. As DNA, the CDR3 is TGTGCCAGCAGTTACTCGGGACTTGGAAACACCATATATTTT.

This chain joins TRBV4-1 and TRBJ1-1; tentative D call: TRBD1 (5 bases). Trimming removed 1 base from V and 5 bases from J, with 8 bases in between. CDR3 length: 13 residues. Germline CDR1 MGHRA, CDR2 YSYEKL. DNA for the CDR3: TGCGCCAGCAGCCAAGCAGGGTTAACTGAAGCTTTCTTT. It encodes CASSQAGLTEAFF.

This clone has a handful of counts. This chain uses TRBV30 with TRBJ1-3; D is possibly TRBD1 (5 bases). V lost 5 bases to trimming and J lost 7 bases, with 18 bases between them. The CDR3 sequence is 14 residues long. Germline CDR1 reads GTSNPN; CDR2 reads SVGIG (reference sequence). CDR3 loop: CAWDEQGLGNTIYF. In DNA form, the CDR3 reads TGTGCCTGGGACGAGCAGGGCCTCGGGAACACCATATATTTT.

V usage is TRBV5-4 and J usage is TRBJ2-3, with 9 bases aligning to TRBD2. The trim removed 3 bases at V and 0 bases at J, leaving 11 bases unmatched. The CDR3 spans 18 residues. Germline values: CDR1 SGHNT, CDR2 YYREEE (reference sequence). The CDR3 region has the DNA TGTGCCAGCAGCTATAGCGGGAGCCCTCCCGCTAGCACAGATACGCAGTATTTT. Its protein is CASSYSGSPPASTDTQYF.